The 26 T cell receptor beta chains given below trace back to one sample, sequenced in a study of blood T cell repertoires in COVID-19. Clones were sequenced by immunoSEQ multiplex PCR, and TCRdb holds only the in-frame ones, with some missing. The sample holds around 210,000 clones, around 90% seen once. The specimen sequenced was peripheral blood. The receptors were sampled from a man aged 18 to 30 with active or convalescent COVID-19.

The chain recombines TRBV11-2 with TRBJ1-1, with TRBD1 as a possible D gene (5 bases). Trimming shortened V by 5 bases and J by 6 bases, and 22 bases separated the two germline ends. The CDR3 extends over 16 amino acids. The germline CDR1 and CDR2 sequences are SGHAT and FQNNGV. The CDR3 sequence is CASSLGRGRGFPEAFF. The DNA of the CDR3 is TGTGCCAGCAGCCTCGGCCGGGGGAGAGGGTTCCCTGAAGCTTTCTTT. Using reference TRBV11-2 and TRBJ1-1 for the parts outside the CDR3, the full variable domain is EAGVAQSPRYKIIEKRQSVAFWCNPISGHATLYWYQQILGQGPKLLIQFQNNGVVDDSQLPKDRFSAERLKGVDSTLKIQPAKLEDSAVYLCASSLGRGRGFPEAFFGQGTRLTVV.

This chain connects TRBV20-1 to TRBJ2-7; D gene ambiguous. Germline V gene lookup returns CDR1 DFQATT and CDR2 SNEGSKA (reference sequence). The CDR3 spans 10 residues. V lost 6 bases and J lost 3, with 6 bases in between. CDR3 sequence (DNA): TGCAGTGCCCACTACTACGAGCAGTACTTC. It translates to CSAHYYEQYF.

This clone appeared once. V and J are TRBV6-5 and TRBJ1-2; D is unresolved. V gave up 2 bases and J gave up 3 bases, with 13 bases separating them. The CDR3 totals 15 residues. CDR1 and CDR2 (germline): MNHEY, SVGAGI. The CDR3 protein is CASSYRGSGYYGYTF. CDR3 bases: TGTGCCAGCAGTTACCGAGGGAGCGGGTACTATGGCTACACCTTC.

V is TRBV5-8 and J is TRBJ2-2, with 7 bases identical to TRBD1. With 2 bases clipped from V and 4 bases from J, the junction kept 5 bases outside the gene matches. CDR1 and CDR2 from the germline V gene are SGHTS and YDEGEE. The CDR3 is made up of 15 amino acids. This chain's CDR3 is CASSLGGAGTGELFF. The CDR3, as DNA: TGTGCCAGCAGCTTAGGGGGCGCAGGCACCGGGGAGCTGTTTTTT.

The DNA for the CDR3 is TGTGCCAGCAGTGACGGACAGGGGTCGCATGGCTACACCTTC. Residues: CASSDGQGSHGYTF. The genes are TRBV6-4 and TRBJ1-2; 9 bases are shared with TRBD1. V was pared by 2 bases and J by 6 bases, with 4 bases of the junction left unmatched. From germline, CDR1 is MRHNA and CDR2 SNTAGT. The CDR3 contains 14 residues.

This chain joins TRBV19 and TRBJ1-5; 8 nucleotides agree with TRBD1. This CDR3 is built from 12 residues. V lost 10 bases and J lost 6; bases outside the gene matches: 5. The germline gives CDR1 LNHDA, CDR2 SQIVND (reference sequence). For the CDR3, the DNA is TGTGCCACCCGTGACAGGGGTCAGCCCCAGCATTTT. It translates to CATRDRGQPQHF. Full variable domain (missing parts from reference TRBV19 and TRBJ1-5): DGGITQSPKYLFRKEGQNVTLSCEQNLNHDAMYWYRQDPGQGLRLIYYSQIVNDFQKGDIAEGYSVSREKKESFPLTVTSAQKNPTAFYLCATRDRGQPQHFGDGTRLSIL.

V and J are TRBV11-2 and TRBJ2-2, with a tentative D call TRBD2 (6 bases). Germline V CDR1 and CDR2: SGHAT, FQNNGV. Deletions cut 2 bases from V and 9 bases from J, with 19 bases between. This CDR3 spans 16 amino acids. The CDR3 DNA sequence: TGTGCCAGCAGCTTAATTGGCGGGGTGGCCAGTAGGGAGCTGTTTTTT. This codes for CASSLIGGVASRELFF.

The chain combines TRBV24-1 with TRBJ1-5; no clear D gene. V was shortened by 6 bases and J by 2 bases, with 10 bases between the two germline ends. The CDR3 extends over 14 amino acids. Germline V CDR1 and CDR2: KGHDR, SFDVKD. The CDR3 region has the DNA TGTGCCACCAGTACCTCCCCGGGCAATCAGCCCCAGCATTTT. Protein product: CATSTSPGNQPQHF.

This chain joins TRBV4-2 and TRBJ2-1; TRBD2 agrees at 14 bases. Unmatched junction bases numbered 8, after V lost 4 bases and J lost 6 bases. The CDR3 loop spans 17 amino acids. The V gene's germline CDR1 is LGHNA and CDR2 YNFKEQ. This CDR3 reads CASSRGTGLAGVNEQFF. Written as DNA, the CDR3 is TGTGCCAGCAGCCGCGGAACGGGACTAGCGGGAGTCAATGAGCAGTTCTTC.

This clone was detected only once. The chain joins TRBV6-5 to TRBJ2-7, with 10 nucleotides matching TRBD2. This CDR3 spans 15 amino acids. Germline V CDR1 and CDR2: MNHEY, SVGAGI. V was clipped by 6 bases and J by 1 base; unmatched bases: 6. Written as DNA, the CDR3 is TGTGCCAGCAGAGCGGGACTAGCGAGGTCCTACGAGCAGTACTTC. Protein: CASRAGLARSYEQYF.

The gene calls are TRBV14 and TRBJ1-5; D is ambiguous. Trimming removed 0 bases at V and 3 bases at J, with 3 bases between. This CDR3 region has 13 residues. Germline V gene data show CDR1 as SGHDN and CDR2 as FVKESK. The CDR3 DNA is TGTGCCAGCAGCCAAGATCTCAATCAGCCCCAGCATTTT. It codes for CASSQDLNQPQHF.

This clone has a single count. The CDR3 protein is CASQGARDLNQPQHF. The CDR3 bases are TGTGCCAGCCAGGGGGCCAGGGACCTCAATCAGCCCCAGCATTTT. This chain connects TRBV6-5 to TRBJ1-5, with 8 bases fitting TRBD1. Germline CDR1 is MNHEY and CDR2 is SVGAGI. The CDR3 is made up of 15 amino acids. The trim removed 8 bases at V and 3 bases at J, leaving 9 bases unmatched.

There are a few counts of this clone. The DNA for the CDR3 is TGTGCCAGCAGCCCGGACACGAGAATGAACACTGAAGCTTTCTTT. Its translation is CASSPDTRMNTEAFF. V and J are TRBV11-2 and TRBJ1-1; tentatively, D is TRBD1 (5 bases). This CDR3 has 15 amino acids. Germline-derived CDR1 and CDR2 are SGHAT and FQNNGV. Trimming left V 5 bases short and J 0 bases short, with 13 bases between.

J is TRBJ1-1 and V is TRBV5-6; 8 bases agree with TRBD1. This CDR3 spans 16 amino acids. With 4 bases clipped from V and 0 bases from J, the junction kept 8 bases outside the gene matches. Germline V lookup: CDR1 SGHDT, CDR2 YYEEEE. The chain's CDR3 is CASSPDRGRMNTEAFF. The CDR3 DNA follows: TGTGCCAGCAGCCCTGACAGGGGTCGGATGAACACTGAAGCTTTCTTT.

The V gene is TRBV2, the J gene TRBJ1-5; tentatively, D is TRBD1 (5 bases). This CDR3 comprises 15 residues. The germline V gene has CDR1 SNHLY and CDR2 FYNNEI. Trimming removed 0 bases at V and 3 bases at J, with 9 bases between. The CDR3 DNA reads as TGTGCCAGCAGTGAAGCCCAGGGCACCAATCAGCCCCAGCATTTT. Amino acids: CASSEAQGTNQPQHF.

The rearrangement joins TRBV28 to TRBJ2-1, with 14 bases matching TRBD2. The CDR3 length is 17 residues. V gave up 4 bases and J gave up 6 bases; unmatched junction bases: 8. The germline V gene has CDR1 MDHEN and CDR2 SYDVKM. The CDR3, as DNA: TGTGCCAGCAGTTCCACGGGACTAGCGGGAGCAATCAATGAGCAGTTCTTC. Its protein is CASSSTGLAGAINEQFF. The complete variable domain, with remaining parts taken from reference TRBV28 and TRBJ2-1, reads DVKVTQSSRYLVKRTGEKVFLECVQDMDHENMFWYRQDPGLGLRLIYFSYDVKMKEKGDIPEGYSVSREKKERFSLILESASTNQTSMYLCASSSTGLAGAINEQFFGPGTRLTVL.

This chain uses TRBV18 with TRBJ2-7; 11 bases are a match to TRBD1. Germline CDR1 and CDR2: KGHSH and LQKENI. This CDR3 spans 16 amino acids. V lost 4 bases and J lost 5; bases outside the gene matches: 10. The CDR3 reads CASSLNWGQGVDEQYF. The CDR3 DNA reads TGTGCCAGCTCACTGAATTGGGGACAGGGGGTCGACGAGCAGTACTTC.

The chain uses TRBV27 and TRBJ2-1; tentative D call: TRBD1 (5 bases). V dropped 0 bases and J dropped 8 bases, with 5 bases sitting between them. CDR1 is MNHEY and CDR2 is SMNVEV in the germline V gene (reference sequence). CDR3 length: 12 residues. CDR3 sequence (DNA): TGTGCCAGCAGTTTATCAGGGGATGAGCAGTTCTTC. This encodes CASSLSGDEQFF.

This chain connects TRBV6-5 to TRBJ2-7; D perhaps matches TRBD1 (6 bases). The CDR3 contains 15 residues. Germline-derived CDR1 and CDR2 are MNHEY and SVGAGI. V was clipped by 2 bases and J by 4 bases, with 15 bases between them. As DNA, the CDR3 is TGTGCCAGCAGTTACACGGACAGCTCCCCATACGAGCAGTACTTC. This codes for CASSYTDSSPYEQYF.

This CDR3 is CASSQVLGRSGYTF. In DNA form, the CDR3 reads TGTGCCAGCAGCCAAGTTTTGGGGAGAAGTGGCTACACCTTC. The V gene is TRBV14, the J gene TRBJ1-2, with D unresolved. CDR1 is SGHDN and CDR2 is FVKESK in the germline V gene. CDR3 length: 14 residues. Trimming took off 1 base at V and 7 bases at J, with 13 bases between the two ends.

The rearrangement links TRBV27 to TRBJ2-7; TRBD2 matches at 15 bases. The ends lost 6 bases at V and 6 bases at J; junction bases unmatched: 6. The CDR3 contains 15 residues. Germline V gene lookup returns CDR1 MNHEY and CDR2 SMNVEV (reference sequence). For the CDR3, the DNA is TGTGCCAGCAGCGGACTAGCGGGAGGGCCGGGCGAGCAGTACTTC. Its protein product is CASSGLAGGPGEQYF.

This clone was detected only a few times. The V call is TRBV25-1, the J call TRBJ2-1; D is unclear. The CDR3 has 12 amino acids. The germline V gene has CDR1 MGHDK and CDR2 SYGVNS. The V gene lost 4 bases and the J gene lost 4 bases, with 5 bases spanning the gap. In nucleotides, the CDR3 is TGTGCCAGCAGTGTCCTTTACAATGAGCAGTTCTTC. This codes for CASSVLYNEQFF.

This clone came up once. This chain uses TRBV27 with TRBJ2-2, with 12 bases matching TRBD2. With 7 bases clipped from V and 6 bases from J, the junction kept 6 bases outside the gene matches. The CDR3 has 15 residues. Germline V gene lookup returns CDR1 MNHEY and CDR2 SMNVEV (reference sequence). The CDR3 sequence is CASTLTSGGAGELFF. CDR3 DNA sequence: TGTGCCAGCACGTTGACTAGCGGGGGAGCCGGGGAGCTGTTTTTT.

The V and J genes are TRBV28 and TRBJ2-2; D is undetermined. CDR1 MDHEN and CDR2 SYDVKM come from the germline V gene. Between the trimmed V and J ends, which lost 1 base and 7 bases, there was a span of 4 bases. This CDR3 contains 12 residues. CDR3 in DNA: TGTGCCAGCAGTTTATCCGTCGGGGAGCTGTTTTTT. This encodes CASSLSVGELFF.

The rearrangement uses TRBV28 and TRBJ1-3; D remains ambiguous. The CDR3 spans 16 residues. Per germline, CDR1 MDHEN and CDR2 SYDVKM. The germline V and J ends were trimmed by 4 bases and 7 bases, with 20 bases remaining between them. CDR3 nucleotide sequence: TGTGCCAGCAGTTCCCCCCCCTGGCGGGAGAGGAACACCATATATTTT. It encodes CASSSPPWRERNTIYF.

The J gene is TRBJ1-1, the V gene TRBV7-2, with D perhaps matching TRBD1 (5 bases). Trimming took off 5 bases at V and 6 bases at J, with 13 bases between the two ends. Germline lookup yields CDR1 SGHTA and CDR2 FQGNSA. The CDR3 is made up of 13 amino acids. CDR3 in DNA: TGTGCCAGCAGCAGGGGCCCACCCGCTGAAGCTTTCTTT. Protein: CASSRGPPAEAFF.